This TCR beta chain was identified during a study of cytomegalovirus exposure and HLA in healthy donors. Trimming cost V 0 bases and J 5 bases, with 8 bases left between them. The CDR3 is 13 residues long. CDR1 is SGDLS and CDR2 is YYNGEE in the germline V gene. PCR employed 60 Vbeta and 13 Jbeta primers. Data came from immunoSEQ multiplex PCR; TCRdb stores just in-frame clones and leaves some out. Among 150,000 or so clones, 75% to 80% were seen once, and the ten largest hold 11% to 15%. The count of this clone is one. V usage is TRBV9 and J usage is TRBJ1-2, with unresolved D. Sequenced sample: PBMCs. This receptor was obtained from a man in his fifties in good health and CMV-seropositive. The CDR3 bases are TGTGCCAGCAGCGTAGCTACGGGGTATGGCTACACCTTC. Protein: CASSVATGYGYTF. The whole variable domain, remainder taken from reference TRBV9 and TRBJ1-2, is DSGVTQTPKHLITATGQRVTLRCSPRSGDLSVYWYQQSLDQGLQFLIQYYNGEERAKGNILERFSAQQFPDLHSELNLSSLELGDSALYFCASSVATGYGYTFGSGTRLTVV.